These 4 T cell receptor beta chains came from one sample sequenced in a study of T cell responses to AZD1222 COVID-19 vaccine. Only in-frame clones appear in the TCRdb table, and some are missing; sequencing was by immunoSEQ multiplex PCR. The sample lists roughly 150,000 clones, around 92% occurring once. This material consisted of peripheral blood, taken 28 days after the second AZD1222 dose. These receptors all come from an adult who received the AZD1222 COVID-19 vaccine.

This clone has a single count. The genes are TRBV6-6 and TRBJ1-5; D remains ambiguous. From germline, CDR1 is MNHNY and CDR2 SVGAGI (reference sequence). Between the trimmed V and J ends, which lost 7 bases and 6 bases, there was a span of 19 bases. The length of the CDR3 is 15 residues. The CDR3 region is CASTTPQARFQPQHF. Written as DNA, the CDR3 is TGTGCCAGCACCACTCCGCAGGCAAGGTTTCAGCCCCAGCATTTT.

This clone was detected a few times. The CDR3 sequence: CASSLSPPYEQYF. DNA of the CDR3: TGTGCCAGCAGTTTATCGCCTCCCTACGAGCAGTACTTC. The chain links TRBV27 to TRBJ2-7; D gene unclear. The CDR3 extends over 13 amino acids. Germline V lookup: CDR1 MNHEY, CDR2 SMNVEV (reference sequence). Trimming removed 0 bases at V and 2 bases at J, with 5 bases between.

The chain couples TRBV27 to TRBJ2-1; 9 bases fit TRBD1. V shed 7 bases, J shed 8 bases, and the junction held 18 bases outside the gene matches. The CDR3 has 17 residues. CDR1 is MNHEY, CDR2 SMNVEV, per germline (reference sequence). The chain's CDR3 is CASNQAPGTGSGYEQFF. CDR3 sequence (DNA): TGTGCCAGCAACCAGGCCCCCGGGACAGGGAGTGGCTATGAGCAGTTCTTC.

The DNA of the CDR3 is TGTGCCAATAGTAGCGGGAGCCTAGCCAAAAACATTCAGTACTTC. Amino acids: CANSSGSLAKNIQYF. This chain joins TRBV27 and TRBJ2-4; 9 bases map to TRBD2. V shed 10 bases and J 0 bases; nucleotides not matched to a gene: 7. This CDR3 contains 15 residues. Germline values: CDR1 MNHEY, CDR2 SMNVEV (reference sequence).